These 9 T cell receptor beta chains share one sample of origin, sequenced in a study of T cell repertoires in cytomegalovirus infection. TCRdb analysed the reads with MiXCR anew, one entry per CDR3 protein. Of around 340,000 distinct CDR3 sequences listed, 25% to 30% are singletons. Their specific antigens are unknown. Here the sequenced sample was cultured PBMCs, taken from culture after CMV antigen stimulation. Every receptor here comes from a human donor in good health (CMV status not recorded). Some clones in this sample may be carry-over from other donors' samples.

This clonotype was picked up many times. The chain combines TRBV7-2 with TRBJ2-7; 12 positions agree with TRBD2. Germline values: CDR1 SGHTA, CDR2 FQGNSA. This CDR3 has 16 amino acids. The trim removed 5 bases at V and 3 bases at J, leaving 8 bases unmatched. CDR3 DNA sequence: TGTGCCAGCAGCACCAGGACTAGCGGGAATCACTACGAGCAGTACTTC. Protein sequence: CASSTRTSGNHYEQYF.

The chain joins TRBV5-1 to TRBJ1-2; D gene unclear. CDR3 length: 13 residues. V lost 1 base, J lost 10 bases, and 14 bases lay in between. Germline loops: CDR1 SGHRS, CDR2 YFSETQ. Here the CDR3 DNA reads TGCGCCAGCAGCTTGTTCCGGAGTGGTGACTACACCTTC. Its translation: CASSLFRSGDYTF.

This clonotype was seen a single time. This chain connects TRBV29-1 to TRBJ1-1; D is ambiguous. From germline, CDR1 is SQVTM and CDR2 ANQGSEA. Trimming took off 2 bases at V and 1 base at J, with 5 bases between the two ends. The CDR3 runs to 12 residues. The CDR3 coding sequence is TGCAGCGTTGAATCCTCGAACACTGAAGCTTTCTTT. It encodes CSVESSNTEAFF.

The chain combines TRBV5-1 with TRBJ2-1; no reliable D call. CDR1 and CDR2 (germline): SGHRS, YFSETQ. The CDR3 has 15 residues. The V end was cut by 0 bases, the J end by 2 bases, with 9 bases between. CDR3 residues: CASSLEDLTYNEQFF. Here the CDR3 DNA reads TGCGCCAGCAGCTTGGAGGACCTGACCTACAATGAGCAGTTCTTC.

This chain links TRBV7-6 with TRBJ2-3; D is possibly TRBD2 (5 bases). V was clipped by 5 bases and J by 1 base, with 16 bases between them. The CDR3 consists of 16 residues. Germline assignment: CDR1 SGHVS and CDR2 FNYEAQ. CDR3 sequence: CASSGKSGVRTDTQYF. CDR3 sequence (DNA): TGTGCCAGCAGCGGTAAGAGCGGAGTACGCACAGATACGCAGTATTTT.

V is TRBV7-8 and J is TRBJ2-2; no firm D call. CDR1 and CDR2 from the germline V gene are SGHVS and FQNEAQ. Deletions cut 1 base from V and 6 bases from J, with 12 bases between. The CDR3 runs to 15 residues. The CDR3 sequence: CASSLGTMGSGELFF. CDR3 DNA: TGTGCCAGCAGCTTAGGGACGATGGGGTCCGGGGAGCTGTTTTTT.

This clonotype was counted at least ten times. J is TRBJ2-7 and V is TRBV6-6; D is uncertain. V dropped 2 bases and J dropped 6 bases, with 8 bases sitting between them. The length of the CDR3 is 12 residues. Germline CDR1 reads MNHNY; CDR2 reads SVGAGI (reference sequence). CDR3 DNA: TGTGCCAGCAGTTACGTTCGGTCCGAGCAGTACTTC. This encodes CASSYVRSEQYF.

The chain links TRBV6-6 to TRBJ2-3; 9 bases fit TRBD2. Germline lookup yields CDR1 MNHNY and CDR2 SVGAGI (reference sequence). The CDR3 has 15 residues. V trimming: 5 bases; J trimming: 2 bases; junction bases outside the gene matches: 5. CDR3 region: CASSVASGTTDTQYF. The CDR3 region has the DNA TGTGCCAGCAGTGTGGCTAGCGGGACCACAGATACGCAGTATTTT.

The chain recombines TRBV5-4 with TRBJ2-2; 8 nucleotides align to TRBD2. J gave up 7 bases and V 3 bases, and 8 bases lay outside the gene matches. This CDR3 is 15 amino acids long. Germline CDR1 SGHNT, CDR2 YYREEE (reference sequence). The CDR3 loop reads CASSSGGAESGELFF. The CDR3 DNA reads as TGTGCCAGCAGCTCCGGGGGGGCCGAGAGCGGGGAGCTGTTTTTT.